Each of the 8 T cell receptor beta chains below was sequenced from the same sample in a study of human T cells and chemical hapten exposure (dated by TCRdb to the early 2020s). Library prep was done by RACE. Data came from a NextSeq 500. The public reads were reprocessed in TCRdb via fastp at Q25 and MiXCR, keeping in-frame beta chains. Each CDR3 protein appears once, grouped with its most common genes and DNA. The sample data list tens of thousands of distinct CDR3 sequences, and 7.5% to 9.5% of these were observed just once. Roughly 1.5% of the sample is taken by the ten largest. Sample time point, as interpreted from the label and publication: patch test 1, 2 weeks after DPC sensitization. Read against the paper, the sample's treatment or condition label means: therapeutic diphenylcyclopropenone sensitization with weekly scalp DPC. The sample was whole blood, taken in connection with sensitization to the hapten diphenylcyclopropenone (DPC). The source of these receptors is a woman aged 25 to 39 with alopecia areata. Some clones in this sample may be carry-over from other donors' samples.

This clonotype has a count of ten or more. This chain uses TRBV12-3 or TRBV12-4 with TRBJ1-4; possible D gene TRBD1, 6 bases. The CDR3 is made up of 15 amino acids. The V and J ends lost 6 bases and 9 bases respectively, with 20 bases between them. CDR3 in DNA: TGTGCCAGCAGCAATAGCCGGGACACTCAACAAAAACTGTTTTTT. Translated, it gives CASSNSRDTQQKLFF.

Concerning this clonotype: This may be a read error: a much more frequent sequence differs by one nucleotide. The chain recombines TRBV13 with TRBJ1-2; D gene unclear. The CDR3 extends over 12 amino acids. V lost 6 bases to trimming and J lost 9 bases, with 14 bases between them. CDR1 is PRHDT, CDR2 FYEKMQ, per germline (reference sequence). The CDR3 sequence: CASSPDGVSYTF. CDR3 DNA sequence: TGTGCCAGCAGTCCAGACGGGGTAAGCTACACCTTC. Full variable domain (missing parts from reference TRBV13 and TRBJ1-2): AAGVIQSPRHLIKEKRETATLKCYPIPRHDTVYWYQQGPGQDPQFLISFYEKMQSDKGSIPDRFSAQQFSDYHSELNMSSLELGDSALYFCASSPDGVSYTFGSGTRLTVV.

This clonotype came up many times. The V gene is TRBV4-2, the J gene TRBJ1-5; 7 bases fit TRBD1. Germline CDR1 reads LGHNA; CDR2 reads YNFKEQ. The ends lost 0 bases at V and 4 bases at J; junction bases unmatched: 3. The CDR3 extends over 15 amino acids. The DNA of the CDR3 is TGTGCCAGCAGCCAAGATGGACAGGCTAATCAGCCCCAGCATTTT. Amino acid sequence: CASSQDGQANQPQHF.

The chain employs TRBV20-1 and TRBJ2-5, with D possibly being TRBD1 or TRBD2 (7 bases each). This CDR3 has 14 amino acids. The V end lost 8 bases, the J end lost 4 bases, and 20 bases lay between the germline ends. Germline CDR1 reads DFQATT; CDR2 reads SNEGSKA (reference sequence). CDR3 in amino acids: CSSTAGGGGETQYF. The DNA for the CDR3 is TGCAGTTCCACGGCAGGGGGGGGCGGAGAGACCCAGTACTTC.

The table lists this clonotype with many counts. V is TRBV3-1 and J is TRBJ2-6, with TRBD2 identical over 9 bases. There are 16 residues in the CDR3. The germline gives CDR1 LGHDT, CDR2 YNNKEL (reference sequence). V was clipped by 8 bases and J by 0 bases; unmatched bases: 5. CDR3 in DNA: TGTGCCAGCGGTAGCGGGGGCGACTCTGGGGCCAACGTCCTGACTTTC. Its translation is CASGSGGDSGANVLTF.

This clonotype was counted only a few times. V gene TRBV3-1 combines with J gene TRBJ2-7; perhaps TRBD1 as D (6 bases). V dropped 5 bases and J dropped 6 bases, with 11 bases sitting between them. Germline V gives CDR1 LGHDT, CDR2 YNNKEL (reference sequence). The CDR3 length is 12 residues. The CDR3 sequence is CASSATGTEQYF. CDR3 sequence (DNA): TGTGCCAGCAGCGCCACAGGGACCGAGCAGTACTTC.

This clonotype was observed at least ten times. The chain uses TRBV15 and TRBJ2-3; 10 bases are a match to TRBD1. Germline V gene lookup returns CDR1 LNHNV and CDR2 YYDKDF (reference sequence). The CDR3 has 15 amino acids. Trimming removed 4 bases from V and 4 bases from J; junction bases left unmatched: 5. The CDR3 sequence is CATSKGQGNADTQYF. The CDR3 DNA sequence: TGTGCCACCAGCAAGGGACAGGGGAATGCAGATACGCAGTATTTT.

This clonotype was recorded many times. This chain links TRBV12-3 or TRBV12-4 with TRBJ1-3; possible D gene TRBD1, 6 bases. There are 16 residues in the CDR3. The V end lost 7 bases, the J end lost 2 bases, and 18 bases lay between the germline ends. DNA of the CDR3: TGTGCCAGCAATCCTTGGGACAACAGTGCTGGAAACACCATATATTTT. This encodes CASNPWDNSAGNTIYF.